The present T cell receptor beta chain was sequenced within a study of blood T cells in healthy people across ages. Overall study findings and caveats: Long-lived donors exceeded aged donors in naive CD4+ cells and diversity.

The use of a sample-barcoded 5' primer and a J-beta primer mix characterized a second PCR of roughly 7 to 12 cycles. One entry per CDR3 protein, called by TCRdb with MiXCR from the 5' RACE reads. The sample has more than 1 million distinct CDR3 sequences; roughly 45% are singletons. CDR1 is SQVTM and CDR2 is ANQGSEA in the germline V gene. Deletions cut 2 bases from V and 6 bases from J, with 8 bases between. The CDR3 consists of 12 residues. A note on this clonotype: The antigen remains unidentified.

Isolated per sample were at least 7 million PBMCs. The V gene is TRBV29-1, the J gene TRBJ2-1; no clear D gene. Source material: blood. The clonotype originates from a woman aged 55-70 years in good health. The CDR3 DNA reads as TGCAGCGTTGAATCCTCGGGCAATGAGCAGTTCTTC. Translated, it gives CSVESSGNEQFF.